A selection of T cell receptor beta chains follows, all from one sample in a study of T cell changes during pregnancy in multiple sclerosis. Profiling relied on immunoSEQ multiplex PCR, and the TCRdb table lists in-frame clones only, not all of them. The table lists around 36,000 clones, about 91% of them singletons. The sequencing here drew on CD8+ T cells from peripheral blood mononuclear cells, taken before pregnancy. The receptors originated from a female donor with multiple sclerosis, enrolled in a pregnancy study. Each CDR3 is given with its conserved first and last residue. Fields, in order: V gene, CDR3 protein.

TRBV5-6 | CATTPGLSAYEQYF
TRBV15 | CATSRDMARFRYEQYF
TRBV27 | CASSIGTLYNEQFF
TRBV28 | CASSLKVGGSETQYF
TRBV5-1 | CASSGTSGSRVETQYF
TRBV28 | CASSLWPATNEKLFF
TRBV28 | CASSAGLAEGETQYF
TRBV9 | CASSAEGGFNSGNTIYF
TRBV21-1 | CASSHANRGRNTEAFF
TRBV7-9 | CASSLPGFADTEAFF
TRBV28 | CASSLPLAGISSYNEQFF
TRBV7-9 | CASSDRMETQYF
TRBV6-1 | CAIRTSGSSYNEQFF
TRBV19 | CARRALRGCEQYF
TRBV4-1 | CASSQVGGFEQYF
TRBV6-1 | CASRPGQYTDTQYF
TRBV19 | CASSKISSARRPTDEQFF
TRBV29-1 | CSVGAGGYYEQYF
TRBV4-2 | CASSQEREAPYEQYF
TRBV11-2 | CASSRPGNTIYF
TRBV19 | CASSMGSGNTIYF
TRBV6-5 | CASSEIAATETQYF
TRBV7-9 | CASSLDRGNEQFF
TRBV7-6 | CASSYDSYYEQYF
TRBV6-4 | CATSDRVGEKLFF
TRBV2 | CAGRTGASYEQYF